The 21 T cell receptor beta chains reported below all come from one sample, sequenced in a study of T cell responses to AZD1222 COVID-19 vaccine (dated by TCRdb to 2020 to 2022). The receptor library was made with the immunoSEQ multiplex PCR assay. Drawn from immuneACCESS, this table holds only the in-frame rearrangements with V and J called that TCRdb kept. Clones are partly lost; checked studies trace under half to an unresolved V gene and leave the rest unexplained. The table for this sample lists some 47,000 clones; roughly 86% of them were counted only once. The leading ten clones occupy less than 3.5% of the sample. The time point label, as the study defines it: about 28 days (+/-7) after the second vaccine dose. Source: peripheral blood, taken 28 days after the second AZD1222 dose. These receptors were collected from an adult who received the AZD1222 COVID-19 vaccine.

Here the CDR3 reads CATSDFGGQNTGELFF. In DNA, the CDR3 is TGTGCCACCAGTGATTTCGGCGGGCAAAACACCGGGGAGCTGTTTTTT. The chain recombines TRBV24-1 with TRBJ2-2, with D possibly TRBD2 on 5 matching bases. Germline loops: CDR1 KGHDR, CDR2 SFDVKD. V lost 1 base, J lost 2 bases, and 10 bases lay in between. The CDR3 runs to 16 residues.

J is TRBJ2-1 and V is TRBV5-4; 8 bases fit TRBD1. The J segment lost 7 bases and the V segment lost 2 bases, leaving 8 bases of the junction unmatched. This CDR3 is 15 amino acids long. Germline V lookup: CDR1 SGHNT, CDR2 YYREEE (reference sequence). CDR3 region: CASSLRTGSGNEQFF. For the CDR3, the DNA is TGTGCCAGCAGCTTAAGGACAGGGTCTGGTAATGAGCAGTTCTTC. Full variable domain (missing parts from reference TRBV5-4 and TRBJ2-1): ETGVTQSPTHLIKTRGQQVTLRCSSQSGHNTVSWYQQALGQGPQFIFQYYREEENGRGNFPPRFSGLQFPNYSSELNVNALELDDSALYLCASSLRTGSGNEQFFGPGTRLTVL.

This clone was seen only once. The chain combines TRBV19 with TRBJ2-7; D uncertain. V lost 2 bases to trimming and J lost 2 bases, with 13 bases between them. The CDR3 loop spans 15 amino acids. CDR1 is LNHDA and CDR2 is SQIVND in the germline V gene (reference sequence). Written as DNA, the CDR3 is TGTGCCAGTAGTATAAACGGCAGGACCACCTACGAGCAGTACTTC. It specifies CASSINGRTTYEQYF.

The genes are TRBV11-2 and TRBJ1-1; TRBD1 matches 11 bases. The V gene's germline CDR1 is SGHAT and CDR2 FQNNGV. After removal of 3 bases from V and 4 bases from J, the junction contained 7 bases not matched to a gene. This CDR3 has 16 amino acids. The CDR3 is CASSFGVGTGGTEAFF. Here the CDR3 DNA reads TGTGCCAGCAGCTTCGGAGTGGGGACAGGGGGCACTGAAGCTTTCTTT.

The chain uses TRBV24-1 and TRBJ2-3; the match to TRBD2 covers 7 bases. CDR3 length: 16 residues. The V segment lost 2 bases and the J segment 2 bases; nucleotides outside the gene matches: 6. Germline CDR1 reads KGHDR; CDR2 reads SFDVKD. CDR3 protein: CATSDSYAGVTDTQYF. The CDR3 DNA reads as TGTGCCACCAGTGATTCCTATGCGGGGGTCACAGATACGCAGTATTTT.

The V and J genes are TRBV6-1 and TRBJ1-6, with D hard to call. The V gene's germline CDR1 is MNHNS and CDR2 SASEGT. This CDR3 contains 15 residues. V was trimmed by 1 base and J by 7 bases, leaving 11 bases between them. CDR3 in DNA: TGTGCCAGCAGTGAAGATGGCCGAAGGAATTCACCCCTCCACTTT. Its translation is CASSEDGRRNSPLHF.

This clone was picked up one time. CDR3 region: CASSRLAGGTDTQYF. Written as DNA, the CDR3 is TGTGCCAGCAGCCGACTAGCGGGAGGCACAGATACGCAGTATTTT. The chain joins TRBV2 to TRBJ2-3, with 12 bases that match TRBD2. The germline V gene has CDR1 SNHLY and CDR2 FYNNEI. CDR3 size: 15 residues. V lost 6 bases and J lost 1; bases outside the gene matches: 2.

The chain uses TRBV7-9 and TRBJ1-1; D is undetermined. The CDR3 totals 14 residues. Between the trimmed V and J ends, which lost 5 bases and 2 bases, there was a span of 12 bases. Germline V lookup: CDR1 SEHNR, CDR2 FQNEAQ (reference sequence). The CDR3 loop is CASSLTASNTEAFF. As DNA, the CDR3 is TGTGCCAGCAGCCTTACAGCCAGTAACACTGAAGCTTTCTTT.

The chain carries TRBV24-1 and TRBJ2-5, with a tentative D call TRBD1 (6 bases). This CDR3 contains 13 residues. Per germline, CDR1 KGHDR and CDR2 SFDVKD. V lost 6 bases and J lost 1, with 8 bases in between. In nucleotides, the CDR3 is TGTGCCACCAGTTTAGGGGGCCAAGAGACCCAGTACTTC. Protein sequence: CATSLGGQETQYF.

This clone has just a few counts. Written as DNA, the CDR3 is TGCGCCAGCAGCTTGGGACTAGCGGGAAGCTCCTACAATGAGCAGTTCTTC. This translates into CASSLGLAGSSYNEQFF. The chain carries TRBV5-1 and TRBJ2-1; 11 positions match TRBD2. Losses at the gene ends were 0 bases for V and 0 bases for J; bases not matched to a gene: 2. Germline CDR1 reads SGHRS; CDR2 reads YFSETQ. This CDR3 has 17 residues.

The V and J genes are TRBV4-2 and TRBJ2-1, with 14 bases identical to TRBD2. Looked up from germline, CDR1 is LGHNA and CDR2 is YNFKEQ. The CDR3 runs 17 residues. Trimming removed 4 bases from V and 8 bases from J; junction bases left unmatched: 10. The CDR3 reads CASSPNPGLAGVYEQFF. The CDR3 nucleotides are TGTGCCAGCAGCCCAAATCCGGGACTAGCGGGAGTATATGAGCAGTTCTTC.

CDR3 DNA sequence: TGTGCCAGCAGTTATGTGGGAGCGGGTGGCTACGAGCAGTACTTC. Translated, it gives CASSYVGAGGYEQYF. The chain employs TRBV11-2 and TRBJ2-7; perhaps TRBD2 as D (6 bases). The ends were cut back, 6 bases at V and 3 bases at J, with 18 bases in the middle. The CDR3 runs 15 residues. CDR1 is SGHAT and CDR2 is FQNNGV in the germline V gene. The full variable domain, with the rest looked up from reference TRBV11-2 and TRBJ2-7, is EAGVAQSPRYKIIEKRQSVAFWCNPISGHATLYWYQQILGQGPKLLIQFQNNGVVDDSQLPKDRFSAERLKGVDSTLKIQPAKLEDSAVYLCASSYVGAGGYEQYFGPGTRLTVT.

The chain combines TRBV25-1 with TRBJ2-5; 9 nucleotides align to TRBD1. Germline CDR1 MGHDK, CDR2 SYGVNS. This CDR3 is built from 15 residues. Germline trimming cut 2 bases from V and 4 bases from J; bases unmatched to any gene: 5. The CDR3 region is CASSERTGDPETQYF. As DNA, the CDR3 is TGTGCCAGCAGTGAAAGGACAGGGGATCCAGAGACCCAGTACTTC.

V and J are TRBV28 and TRBJ2-3; 9 positions match TRBD2. The trim removed 6 bases at V and 2 bases at J, leaving 15 bases unmatched. The CDR3 is made up of 18 amino acids. CDR1 is MDHEN, CDR2 SYDVKM, per germline. The CDR3, as DNA: TGTGCCAGCAGATCAATCCCCCTAGCGGGACTTGCCACAGATACGCAGTATTTT. Amino acid sequence: CASRSIPLAGLATDTQYF.

The chain combines TRBV28 with TRBJ1-2; 8 bases agree with TRBD1. The CDR3 contains 14 residues. Looked up from germline, CDR1 is MDHEN and CDR2 is SYDVKM. Trimming removed 5 bases from V and 3 bases from J; junction bases left unmatched: 5. CDR3 coding DNA: TGTGCCAGCAGTACCGGACAGGGATACTATGGCTACACCTTC. Its protein is CASSTGQGYYGYTF.

This chain links TRBV3-1 (or the pseudogene TRBV3-2) with TRBJ1-6; D unclear. V was clipped by 1 base and J by 7 bases, with 11 bases between them. Germline CDR1 and CDR2: LGHDT and YNNKEL (reference sequence). This CDR3 region has 15 residues. The chain's CDR3 is CASSQGRGLNSPLHF. The DNA for the CDR3 is TGTGCCAGCAGCCAAGGTAGAGGGCTCAATTCACCCCTCCACTTT.

V is TRBV24-1 and J is TRBJ2-7, with D perhaps matching TRBD2 (5 bases). This CDR3 spans 18 amino acids. Trimming took off 1 base at V and 3 bases at J, with 21 bases between the two ends. CDR1 KGHDR and CDR2 SFDVKD come from the germline V gene. The CDR3 coding sequence is TGTGCCACCAGTGATTTTGTTATGAAACGGGGAGAGCGCTACGAGCAGTACTTC. Translating gives CATSDFVMKRGERYEQYF.

J is TRBJ2-7 and V is TRBV3-1 (or the pseudogene TRBV3-2); tentative D call: TRBD2 (6 bases). This CDR3 comprises 16 residues. V lost 2 bases, J lost 6 bases, and 20 bases lay in between. Germline values: CDR1 LGHDT, CDR2 YNNKEL (reference sequence). The CDR3 sequence: CASSQPAGRLRSEQYF. DNA for the CDR3: TGTGCCAGCAGCCAACCCGCGGGACGGCTCAGGAGCGAGCAGTACTTC.

The count of this clone is one. CDR3 bases: TGTGCCAGCTCATCCGGTCCGGCGGACACTGAAGCTTTCTTT. Amino acids: CASSSGPADTEAFF. This chain joins TRBV18 and TRBJ1-1; no definite D call. Trimming took off 5 bases at V and 3 bases at J, with 13 bases between the two ends. The CDR3 totals 14 residues. Germline V gene lookup returns CDR1 KGHSH and CDR2 LQKENI.

V usage is TRBV5-1 and J usage is TRBJ2-6; D could derive from TRBD1 or TRBD2 (5 bases each). Germline CDR1 is SGHRS and CDR2 is YFSETQ. CDR3 length: 16 amino acids. Between the trimmed V and J ends, which lost 4 bases and 4 bases, there was a span of 15 bases. DNA for the CDR3: TGCGCCAGCAGCAGGGGAGAAGGCACCGGGGCCAACGTCCTGACTTTC. It translates to CASSRGEGTGANVLTF.

Notes on this clone: Relative to the germline gene, one junction end is altered; a read error may explain this. The chain links TRBV7-7 to TRBJ2-1, with TRBD1 matching over 11 bases. The germline CDR1 and CDR2 sequences are SSHAT and FNYEAQ (reference sequence). CDR3 length: 18 residues. CDR3 bases: TGTGCTAGCAGCCCTCGGACAGGGGGCTTGGGCTCCTACAATGAGCAGTTCTTC. Translated, it gives CASSPRTGGLGSYNEQFF.